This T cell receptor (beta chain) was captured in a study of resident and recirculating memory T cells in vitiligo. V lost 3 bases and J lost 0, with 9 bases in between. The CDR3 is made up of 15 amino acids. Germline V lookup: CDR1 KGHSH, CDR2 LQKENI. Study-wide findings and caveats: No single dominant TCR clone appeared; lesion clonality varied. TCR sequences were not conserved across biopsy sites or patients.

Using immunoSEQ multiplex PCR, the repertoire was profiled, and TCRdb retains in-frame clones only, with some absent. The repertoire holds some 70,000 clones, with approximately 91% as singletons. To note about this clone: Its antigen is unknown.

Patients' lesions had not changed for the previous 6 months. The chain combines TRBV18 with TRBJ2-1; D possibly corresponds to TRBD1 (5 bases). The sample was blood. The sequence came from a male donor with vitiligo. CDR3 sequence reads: CASSPLDSSYNEQFF. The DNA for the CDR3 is TGTGCCAGCTCACCCCTCGACAGCTCCTACAATGAGCAGTTCTTC.